One sample yielded the 22 T cell receptor beta chains listed below, sequenced in a study of blood T cell repertoires in COVID-19. Profiled with immunoSEQ multiplex PCR; TCRdb holds only in-frame clones, not every one. The repertoire holds 150,000 or so clones, with more than 75% as singletons. Sequencing was done on a sample of peripheral blood. The receptors were gathered from a woman in her 70s with COVID-19, enrolled during active disease.

This sequence joins TRBV7-9 and TRBJ2-7; D is ambiguous. This CDR3 region has 12 residues. V lost 5 bases, J lost 1 base, and 6 bases lay in between. Looked up from germline, CDR1 is SEHNR and CDR2 is FQNEAQ (reference sequence). The CDR3 protein is CASSHGSYEQYF. Here the CDR3 DNA reads TGTGCCAGCAGCCACGGTTCCTACGAGCAGTACTTC.

The genes are TRBV5-6 and TRBJ1-2; D gene ambiguous. The V gene lost 2 bases and the J gene lost 2 bases, with 7 bases spanning the gap. CDR3 length equals 13 residues. Per germline, CDR1 SGHDT and CDR2 YYEEEE. For the CDR3, the DNA is TGTGCCAGCAGCTTACAATCAAACTATGGCTACACCTTC. Amino acid sequence: CASSLQSNYGYTF.

The J gene is TRBJ2-7, the V gene TRBV12-3 or TRBV12-4; D gene uncertain. The CDR3 is made up of 13 amino acids. V was shortened by 7 bases and J by 6 bases, with 16 bases between the two germline ends. The CDR3 coding sequence is TGTGCCAGCACCCGGTCGTTAGCCGGCGAGCAGTACTTC. This gives the protein CASTRSLAGEQYF.

J is TRBJ1-2 and V is TRBV5-4; TRBD1 matches at 7 bases. This CDR3 spans 14 amino acids. CDR1 and CDR2 (germline): SGHNT, YYREEE (reference sequence). J lost 9 bases, V lost 4 bases, and 12 bases had no gene match. The CDR3 is CASSAGQGGGSYTF. The CDR3 region has the DNA TGTGCCAGCAGCGCCGGGCAGGGGGGAGGTAGCTACACCTTC.

The CDR3 bases are TGTGCCAGCACGGGGGGTAGCTCAGATACGCAGTATTTT. Its protein is CASTGGSSDTQYF. The chain links TRBV2 to TRBJ2-3, with 7 bases lining up with TRBD2. V lost 7 bases to trimming and J lost 4 bases; unmatched junction nucleotides: 5. The CDR3 is 13 amino acids. Germline V gene lookup returns CDR1 SNHLY and CDR2 FYNNEI.

The chain has TRBV28 and TRBJ2-3; D is perhaps TRBD1 (6 bases). Trimming pared 5 bases from V and 6 bases from J, leaving 18 bases between. The CDR3 runs to 15 residues. The V gene's germline CDR1 is MDHEN and CDR2 SYDVKM. The CDR3 loop is CASSPSTGAVDTQYF. In nucleotides, the CDR3 is TGTGCCAGCAGTCCATCGACAGGCGCCGTGGATACGCAGTATTTT.

The gene calls are TRBV5-5 and TRBJ2-1; 7 nucleotides match TRBD1. Germline V gene lookup returns CDR1 SGHKS and CDR2 YYEKEE (reference sequence). The CDR3 loop spans 15 amino acids. V gave up 0 bases and J gave up 4 bases; unmatched junction bases: 4. As DNA, the CDR3 is TGTGCCAGCAGCTTGGAGGGGGCCTTTTACAATGAGCAGTTCTTC. Translation: CASSLEGAFYNEQFF.

This rearrangement joins TRBV5-4 to TRBJ2-5, with TRBD2 identical over 8 bases. The CDR3 has 16 amino acids. Germline values: CDR1 SGHNT, CDR2 YYREEE (reference sequence). Trimming cost V 0 bases and J 5 bases; bases outside gene matches: 9. CDR3 coding DNA: TGTGCCAGCAGCTTGGCGGGGCCGGGGGGGCCGGAGACCCAGTACTTC. This codes for CASSLAGPGGPETQYF.

A remark on this clone: One junction end disagrees with the germline gene, perhaps due to a read error. The chain couples TRBV11-2 to TRBJ1-2, with 7 bases fitting TRBD1. The germline V gene has CDR1 SGHAT and CDR2 FQNNGV. CDR3 length equals 13 residues. The CDR3 is CASSPETGDRSYF. The CDR3 bases are TGTGCCAGCAGCCCTGAGACTGGGGACAGATCTTACTTC.

The rearrangement uses TRBV29-1 and TRBJ2-7, with 8 bases matching TRBD1. Germline V gene lookup returns CDR1 SQVTM and CDR2 ANQGSEA. The CDR3 is 13 amino acids. The J segment lost 4 bases and the V segment lost 6 bases, leaving 8 bases of the junction unmatched. CDR3 amino acids: CSVTDREPYEQYF. CDR3 DNA sequence: TGCAGCGTCACGGACAGGGAACCATACGAGCAGTACTTC.

The chain employs TRBV4-2 and TRBJ1-6; D is ambiguous. Trimming stripped 1 base from V and 0 bases from J, with 7 bases between. Per germline, CDR1 LGHNA and CDR2 YNFKEQ. The CDR3 totals 16 residues. The chain's CDR3 is CASSQGGGSYNSPLHF. The CDR3 DNA sequence: TGTGCCAGCAGCCAAGGGGGAGGCTCCTATAATTCACCCCTCCACTTT.

This chain uses TRBV5-5 with TRBJ2-2; D gene ambiguous. Trimming shortened V by 0 bases and J by 4 bases, and 7 bases separated the two germline ends. Germline V gives CDR1 SGHKS, CDR2 YYEKEE (reference sequence). The CDR3 runs to 14 residues. In DNA, the CDR3 is TGTGCCAGCAGCTTGGGGCCTTCCACCGGGGAGCTGTTTTTT. It specifies CASSLGPSTGELFF.

The J gene is TRBJ1-2, the V gene TRBV6-5; D gene unclear. Germline V gene data show CDR1 as MNHEY and CDR2 as SVGAGI. The CDR3 covers 12 residues. Trimming took 10 bases from V and 4 from J, leaving 13 bases between them. CDR3 bases: TGTGCCATTTTAGCGGTGGCCTATGGCTACACCTTC. This sequence encodes CAILAVAYGYTF.

V is TRBV3-1 (or the pseudogene TRBV3-2) and J is TRBJ2-5; D might be TRBD1 (5 bases). Trimming shortened V by 3 bases and J by 1 base, and 9 bases separated the two germline ends. The CDR3 runs 14 residues. Germline assignment: CDR1 LGHDT and CDR2 YNNKEL (reference sequence). The CDR3 spells CASSQLTVQETQYF. DNA for the CDR3: TGTGCCAGCAGCCAGCTGACAGTCCAAGAGACCCAGTACTTC.

The chain recombines TRBV7-9 with TRBJ1-5; 8 bases agree with TRBD1. Germline CDR1 SEHNR, CDR2 FQNEAQ (reference sequence). CDR3 length equals 15 residues. After removal of 4 bases from V and 5 bases from J, the junction contained 7 bases not matched to a gene. CDR3 protein: CASSSDRAGDQPQHF. The CDR3 bases are TGTGCCAGCAGCTCGGACAGGGCGGGGGATCAGCCCCAGCATTTT.

This clone was seen only once. The chain has TRBV15 and TRBJ1-1, with TRBD1 matching over 7 bases. In germline, CDR1 is LNHNV, CDR2 YYDKDF (reference sequence). Trimming took 1 base from V and 4 from J; bases not matched to a gene: 6. The CDR3 consists of 15 residues. Here the CDR3 DNA reads TGTGCCACCAGCAGAGGAGGCAGGGGGACCACTGAAGCTTTCTTT. Encoded protein: CATSRGGRGTTEAFF.

The chain is built from TRBV27 and TRBJ1-1; 7 nucleotides align to TRBD1. The length of the CDR3 is 16 residues. Germline values: CDR1 MNHEY, CDR2 SMNVEV (reference sequence). V lost 4 bases, J lost 1 base, and 9 bases stayed unmatched. The CDR3: CASSSLTGVTNTEAFF. The CDR3 DNA is TGTGCCAGCAGTTCCTTAACAGGGGTTACGAACACTGAAGCTTTCTTT.

The sample holds many counts of this clone. The chain couples TRBV5-6 to TRBJ1-1, with D possibly being TRBD1 (6 bases). The CDR3 is 16 residues long. CDR1 SGHDT and CDR2 YYEEEE come from the germline V gene. Between the trimmed V and J ends, which lost 7 bases and 11 bases, there was a span of 30 bases. The CDR3 coding sequence is TGTGCCAGCCACCCGAACCTACAGGGAAGGGGCAGCGGCGCTTTCTTT. This codes for CASHPNLQGRGSGAFF.

The rearrangement links TRBV28 to TRBJ1-6; D remains unclear. CDR3 length equals 12 residues. Germline CDR1 is MDHEN and CDR2 is SYDVKM. The V end was cut by 2 bases, the J end by 12 bases, with 8 bases between. DNA for the CDR3: TGTGCCAGCAGTTTACCGAGATTACCCCTCCACTTT. It encodes CASSLPRLPLHF.

The rearrangement uses TRBV6-6 and TRBJ1-6; D is possibly TRBD1 (6 bases). The V gene's germline CDR1 is MNHNY and CDR2 SVGAGI (reference sequence). The V and J ends lost 5 bases and 0 bases respectively, with 17 bases between them. The CDR3 runs 18 residues. The CDR3 loop reads CASSQDSTLLSYNSPLHF. The CDR3 DNA is TGTGCCAGCAGTCAGGACAGTACCTTACTCTCCTATAATTCACCCCTCCACTTT.

The gene calls are TRBV11-2 and TRBJ2-7, with 11 bases that match TRBD1. Trimming cost V 5 bases and J 6 bases; bases outside gene matches: 9. The CDR3 sequence is 15 residues long. The V gene's germline CDR1 is SGHAT and CDR2 FQNNGV. This CDR3 is CASSPQGQGGSEQYF. CDR3 sequence (DNA): TGTGCCAGCAGCCCGCAGGGACAGGGGGGGTCCGAGCAGTACTTC.

V gene TRBV2 combines with J gene TRBJ2-2; TRBD2 aligns across 7 bases. The CDR3 has 15 residues. Germline V gives CDR1 SNHLY, CDR2 FYNNEI. After removal of 1 base from V and 5 bases from J, the junction contained 4 bases not matched to a gene. The DNA of the CDR3 is TGTGCCAGCAGTGAAGTCGCTAGCGGTACCGGGGAGCTGTTTTTT. Translating gives CASSEVASGTGELFF.